This record looks at one TCR beta chain sequence and its context. The entry originates in a study of blood T cell repertoires in COVID-19. On the study more broadly: Nucleic acid was either cDNA or gDNA, and it came from T cells, B-cell-depleted T cells, or PBMCs.

The CDR3 extends over 14 amino acids. With 3 bases clipped from V and 4 bases from J, the junction kept 5 bases outside the gene matches. Looked up from germline, CDR1 is SGHRS and CDR2 is YFSETQ. Authors' processing steps: From reference gene primer amplification, estimates of nucleated cell counts were derived. TCRdb's table, derived via immunoSEQ multiplex PCR, lists solely in-frame clones and lacks some. Clone size and the V and J calls come from that table; the DNA yielded D and trimming. Among approximately 350,000 clones listed, around 80% were seen once. This sequence joins TRBV5-1 and TRBJ2-7, with 9 nucleotides matching TRBD1. This TCR derives from a young man with active or convalescent COVID-19. Input material: peripheral blood. CDR3 nucleotide sequence: TGCGCCAGCAGCTCGACAGGGGGGGCTTACGAGCAGTACTTC. Its translation is CASSSTGGAYEQYF.